Below, 20 T cell receptor beta chains from the same sample are listed, as sequenced in a study of shared T cell receptors in the human thymus. Repertoires were generated with immunoSEQ multiplex PCR, while TCRdb's copy carries only in-frame clones and drops some. The table records under 700,000 clones, about four fifths of them present only once. This sample also appeared in a second study, on human thymus T cells.

The sequenced material came from thymocytes. These receptor sequences come from a boy under two years old with a congenital heart defect.

This chain links TRBV18 with TRBJ2-3; 9 bases are a match to TRBD1. This CDR3 comprises 16 residues. CDR1 is KGHSH and CDR2 is LQKENI in the germline V gene. V trimming: 3 bases; J trimming: 5 bases; junction bases outside the gene matches: 9. The CDR3 spells CASSPKDRGLVDTQYF. Written as DNA, the CDR3 is TGTGCCAGCTCACCTAAGGACAGGGGACTCGTAGATACGCAGTATTTT.

The chain employs TRBV20-1 and TRBJ2-3; D unclear. Looked up from germline, CDR1 is DFQATT and CDR2 is SNEGSKA (reference sequence). V was pared by 3 bases and J by 4 bases, with 5 bases between. This CDR3 is 11 amino acids long. The CDR3 DNA reads TGCAGTGCTAGCCGCGCAGATACGCAGTATTTT. It codes for CSASRADTQYF.

This clone was seen a handful of times. The chain has TRBV19 and TRBJ1-1; 7 bases match TRBD1. Germline CDR1 is LNHDA and CDR2 is SQIVND (reference sequence). The length of the CDR3 is 15 residues. The ends lost 1 base at V and 5 bases at J; junction bases unmatched: 7. CDR3 nucleotides: TGTGCCAGTAGTATAGGGAGACAGGGTAATACTGAAGCTTTCTTT. Its translation is CASSIGRQGNTEAFF.

The rearrangement links TRBV4-3 to TRBJ2-1; 10 nucleotides agree with TRBD2. Germline V lookup: CDR1 LGHNA, CDR2 YSLEER. The CDR3 sequence is 17 residues long. V lost 1 base and J lost 5; bases outside the gene matches: 8. The CDR3 nucleotides read TGCGCCAGCAGCCAAGGGACCGGACTAGCGGAAAACAATGAGCAGTTCTTC. Encoded protein: CASSQGTGLAENNEQFF.

The chain couples TRBV4-3 to TRBJ1-2; unclear D gene. V lost 1 base and J 0 bases, leaving 3 bases between the germline ends. This CDR3 region has 13 residues. Germline assignment: CDR1 LGHNA and CDR2 YSLEER. The CDR3 DNA is TGCGCCAGCAGCCAAGGAGCTAACTATGGCTACACCTTC. Translating gives CASSQGANYGYTF.

The chain joins TRBV12-5 to TRBJ2-5, with 13 nucleotides matching TRBD2. CDR1 is LGHNT, CDR2 FRNRAP, per germline. There are 19 residues in the CDR3. The J segment lost 2 bases and the V segment lost 3 bases, leaving 12 bases of the junction unmatched. The CDR3 coding sequence is TGTGCTAGTGGTTTAACTAGCGGGAGGGCCCAACCAAGGCAAGAGACCCAGTACTTC. This encodes CASGLTSGRAQPRQETQYF.

The gene calls are TRBV6-4 and TRBJ1-5; D perhaps matches TRBD1 (6 bases). The CDR3 is 14 amino acids. Germline V lookup: CDR1 MRHNA, CDR2 SNTAGT. V shed 9 bases and J shed 4 bases, with 16 bases lying between them. In DNA, the CDR3 is TGTGCCAGGCACCAGGGGAGAGGGAATCAGCCCCAGCATTTT. It yields the protein CARHQGRGNQPQHF.

The chain links TRBV2 to TRBJ1-3, with 8 bases lining up with TRBD1. CDR1 is SNHLY, CDR2 FYNNEI, per germline. The CDR3 is 17 amino acids. V trimming: 6 bases; J trimming: 4 bases; junction bases outside the gene matches: 14. The CDR3 is CASRDRVRQGPGNTIYF. Here the CDR3 DNA reads TGTGCCAGCAGAGATAGAGTAAGACAGGGGCCGGGAAACACCATATATTTT.

The rearrangement links TRBV14 to TRBJ2-1; weak D call: TRBD1 (5 bases). V was shortened by 4 bases and J by 7 bases, with 14 bases between the two germline ends. The CDR3 spans 14 residues. Germline V CDR1 and CDR2: SGHDN, FVKESK. The DNA of the CDR3 is TGTGCCAGCAGCCCGAGGACCGCAGGGAATGAGCAGTTCTTC. Translating gives CASSPRTAGNEQFF.

The chain carries TRBV19 and TRBJ2-2; 9 bases line up with TRBD1. After removal of 3 bases from V and 7 bases from J, the junction contained 12 bases not matched to a gene. From germline, CDR1 is LNHDA and CDR2 SQIVND (reference sequence). The CDR3 has 17 residues. The CDR3 protein is CASSIPGQGEQSGELFF. CDR3 in DNA: TGTGCCAGTAGTATCCCGGGACAGGGCGAACAAAGCGGGGAGCTGTTTTTT.

The chain uses TRBV14 and TRBJ2-2, with 7 positions matching TRBD1. V dropped 1 base and J dropped 0; count of bases not matched to a gene: 5. Germline lookup yields CDR1 SGHDN and CDR2 FVKESK. This CDR3 spans 17 amino acids. The CDR3 here is CASSQATGASNTGELFF. The CDR3 DNA sequence: TGTGCCAGCAGCCAAGCAACAGGGGCCTCGAACACCGGGGAGCTGTTTTTT.

V gene TRBV6-5 combines with J gene TRBJ2-7, with D perhaps matching TRBD2 (5 bases). Germline-derived CDR1 and CDR2 are MNHEY and SVGAGI. Trimming pared 4 bases from V and 3 bases from J, leaving 13 bases between. The CDR3 is 14 amino acids. CDR3 amino acids: CASSSGEIGYEQYF. As DNA, the CDR3 is TGTGCCAGCAGTTCTGGGGAGATCGGCTACGAGCAGTACTTC.

This chain joins TRBV15 and TRBJ2-7, with a tentative D call TRBD2 (7 bases). This CDR3 comprises 16 residues. With 1 base removed from V and 0 bases from J, the gap between germline ends came to 13 bases. Germline V gives CDR1 LNHNV, CDR2 YYDKDF (reference sequence). The CDR3, as DNA: TGTGCCACCAGCAGAGGGGATAGGGGGGGCTCCTACGAGCAGTACTTC. It specifies CATSRGDRGGSYEQYF.

The CDR3 DNA follows: TGTGCCTGGAGTCGGCCTAGCGGGAGGGGCGGGTACAATGAGCAGTTCTTC. This sequence encodes CAWSRPSGRGGYNEQFF. The chain recombines TRBV30 with TRBJ2-1; TRBD2 aligns across 12 bases. The CDR3 totals 17 residues. V was pared by 2 bases and J by 4 bases, with 9 bases of the junction left unmatched. The V gene's germline CDR1 is GTSNPN and CDR2 SVGIG (reference sequence). The whole variable domain, filled in from reference TRBV30 and TRBJ2-1, reads SQTIHQWPATLVQPVGSPLSLECTVEGTSNPNLYWYRQAAGRGLQLLFYSVGIGQISSEVPQNLSASRPQDRQFILSSKKLLLSDSGFYLCAWSRPSGRGGYNEQFFGPGTRLTVL.

This chain links TRBV6-5 with TRBJ2-7; possible D gene TRBD2, 5 bases. In germline, CDR1 is MNHEY, CDR2 SVGAGI. The V end was cut by 0 bases, the J end by 0 bases, with 12 bases between. CDR3 size: 16 residues. The CDR3 region is CASSYSRRDYSYEQYF. CDR3 bases: TGTGCCAGCAGTTACTCTCGGAGAGACTACTCCTACGAGCAGTACTTC.

The CDR3 coding sequence is TGTGCCAGCAGTGAAGCGGGGCCGAACACTGAAGCTTTCTTT. Translation gives CASSEAGPNTEAFF. The rearrangement links TRBV6-1 to TRBJ1-1, with TRBD1 as a possible D gene (5 bases). The V end lost 0 bases, the J end lost 1 base, and 6 bases lay between the germline ends. Germline CDR1 reads MNHNS; CDR2 reads SASEGT. The CDR3 contains 14 residues.

The chain links TRBV7-2 to TRBJ2-7; TRBD2 agrees at 11 bases. The CDR3 length is 17 residues. V was clipped by 4 bases and J by 2 bases; unmatched bases: 10. Per the germline V gene, CDR1 is SGHTA and CDR2 is FQGNSA. The CDR3 region has the DNA TGTGCCAGCAGCTCACTAGCGGGAGCCCCCCGGACCTACGAGCAGTACTTC. This translates into CASSSLAGAPRTYEQYF.

Only a few counts were recorded for this clone. The gene calls are TRBV25-1 and TRBJ2-7, with TRBD1 identical over 8 bases. Germline V lookup: CDR1 MGHDK, CDR2 SYGVNS. This CDR3 is 16 amino acids long. V shed 7 bases and J 5 bases; nucleotides not matched to a gene: 16. In DNA, the CDR3 is TGTGCCAGCACTCAGGGGGCCGGGATGAGCCCCAACGAGCAGTACTTC. Translation gives CASTQGAGMSPNEQYF.

The J gene is TRBJ2-6, the V gene TRBV5-6; maybe TRBD2 (5 bases). CDR3 length: 19 residues. Trimming cost V 0 bases and J 2 bases, with 18 bases left between them. Germline CDR1 and CDR2: SGHDT and YYEEEE. DNA for the CDR3: TGTGCCAGCAGCTTGGCCTTGGTCCAGGAGAGGGCTGGGGCCAACGTCCTGACTTTC. Translated: CASSLALVQERAGANVLTF.

The V gene is TRBV29-1, the J gene TRBJ2-5, with D uncertain. The end of the DNA aligns better with TRBJ2-7, so the J call may be wrong. The CDR3 runs 12 residues. Looked up from germline, CDR1 is SQVTM and CDR2 is ANQGSEA. The CDR3 loop reads CSVEDLAYEQYF. Written as DNA, the CDR3 is TGCAGCGTTGAAGACCTAGCCTACGAGCAGTACTTC.